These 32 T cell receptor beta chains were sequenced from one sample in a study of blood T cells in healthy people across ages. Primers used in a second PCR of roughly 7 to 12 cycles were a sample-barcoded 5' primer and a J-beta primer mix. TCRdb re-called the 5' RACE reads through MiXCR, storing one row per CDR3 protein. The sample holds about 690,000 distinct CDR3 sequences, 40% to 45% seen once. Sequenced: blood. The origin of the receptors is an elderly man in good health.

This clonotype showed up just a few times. The CDR3 loop reads CSASEPGTDTQYF. CDR3 sequence (DNA): TGCAGTGCTAGCGAGCCGGGGACAGATACGCAGTATTTT. The chain links TRBV20-1 to TRBJ2-3; D is possibly TRBD2 (5 bases). V lost 3 bases and J 3 bases, leaving 10 bases between the germline ends. Per the germline V gene, CDR1 is DFQATT and CDR2 is SNEGSKA (reference sequence). CDR3 length: 13 amino acids.

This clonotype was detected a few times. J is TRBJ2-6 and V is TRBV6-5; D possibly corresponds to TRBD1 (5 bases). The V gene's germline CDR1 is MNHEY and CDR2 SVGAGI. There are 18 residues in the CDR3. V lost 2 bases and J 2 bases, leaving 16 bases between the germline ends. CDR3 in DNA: TGTGCCAGCAGTTACGGGCAGGGTCGATTTGCTGGGGCCAACGTCCTGACTTTC. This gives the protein CASSYGQGRFAGANVLTF.

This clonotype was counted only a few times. For the CDR3, the DNA is TGTGCCAGCAGCCCCCGCCTACCCGGGAGGGGCACCGGGGAGCTGTTTTTT. Translating gives CASSPRLPGRGTGELFF. This chain links TRBV11-2 with TRBJ2-2; TRBD2 agrees at 8 bases. Germline V gene lookup returns CDR1 SGHAT and CDR2 FQNNGV. Trimming removed 5 bases from V and 4 bases from J; junction bases left unmatched: 12. This CDR3 has 17 residues.

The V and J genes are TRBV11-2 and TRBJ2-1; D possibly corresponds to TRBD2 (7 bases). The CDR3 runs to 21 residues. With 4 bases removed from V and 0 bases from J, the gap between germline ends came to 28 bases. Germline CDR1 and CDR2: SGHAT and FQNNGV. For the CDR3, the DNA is TGTGCCAGCAGCTCGACGCCTGCGGGGGCGATGATCGAAAGCTCCTACAATGAGCAGTTCTTC. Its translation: CASSSTPAGAMIESSYNEQFF.

The CDR3 is CSAQQPNYGYTF. CDR3 DNA sequence: TGCAGTGCTCAACAGCCTAACTATGGCTACACCTTC. The V call is TRBV20-1, the J call TRBJ1-2, with D hard to call. V dropped 5 bases and J dropped 0 bases, with 7 bases sitting between them. The CDR3 extends over 12 amino acids. From germline, CDR1 is DFQATT and CDR2 SNEGSKA (reference sequence).

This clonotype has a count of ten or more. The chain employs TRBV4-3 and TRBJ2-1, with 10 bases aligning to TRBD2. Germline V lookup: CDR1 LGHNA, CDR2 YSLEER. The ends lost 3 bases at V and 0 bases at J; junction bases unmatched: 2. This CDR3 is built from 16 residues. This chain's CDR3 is CASSQPSGGSYNEQFF. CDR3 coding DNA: TGCGCCAGCAGCCAGCCTAGCGGGGGCTCCTACAATGAGCAGTTCTTC.

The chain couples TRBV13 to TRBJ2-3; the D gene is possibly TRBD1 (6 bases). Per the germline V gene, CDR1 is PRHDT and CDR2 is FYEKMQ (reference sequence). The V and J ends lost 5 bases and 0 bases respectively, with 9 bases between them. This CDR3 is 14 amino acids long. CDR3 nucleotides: TGTGCCAGCAGCGCCAGGGGAAGCACAGATACGCAGTATTTT. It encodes CASSARGSTDTQYF.

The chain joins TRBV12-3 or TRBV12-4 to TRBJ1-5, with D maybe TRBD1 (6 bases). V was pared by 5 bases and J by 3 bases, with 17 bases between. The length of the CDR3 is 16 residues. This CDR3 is CASSPSTGLDNQPQHF. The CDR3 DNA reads TGTGCCAGCAGTCCCAGTACAGGGCTCGACAATCAGCCCCAGCATTTT.

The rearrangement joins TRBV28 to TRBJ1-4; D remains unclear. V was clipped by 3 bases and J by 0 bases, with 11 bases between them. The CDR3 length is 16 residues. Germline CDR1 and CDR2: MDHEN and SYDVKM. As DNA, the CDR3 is TGTGCCAGCAGTTTTTTCGGCGGTGCAACTAATGAAAAACTGTTTTTT. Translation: CASSFFGGATNEKLFF.

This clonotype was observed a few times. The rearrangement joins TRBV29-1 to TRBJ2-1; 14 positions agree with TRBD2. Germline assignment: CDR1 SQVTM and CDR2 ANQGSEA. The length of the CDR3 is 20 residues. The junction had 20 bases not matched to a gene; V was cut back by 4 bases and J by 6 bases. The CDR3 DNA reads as TGCAGCGTTGTGCGGGGAGCCGGGACTAGCGGGAGAGGGGCAGGCAATGAGCAGTTCTTC. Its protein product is CSVVRGAGTSGRGAGNEQFF.

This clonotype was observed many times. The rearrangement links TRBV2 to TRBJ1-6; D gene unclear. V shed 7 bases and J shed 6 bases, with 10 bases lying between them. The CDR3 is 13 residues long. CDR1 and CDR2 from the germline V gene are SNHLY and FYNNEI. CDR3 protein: CASKVTFNSPLHF. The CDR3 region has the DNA TGTGCCAGCAAGGTCACTTTTAATTCACCCCTCCACTTT.

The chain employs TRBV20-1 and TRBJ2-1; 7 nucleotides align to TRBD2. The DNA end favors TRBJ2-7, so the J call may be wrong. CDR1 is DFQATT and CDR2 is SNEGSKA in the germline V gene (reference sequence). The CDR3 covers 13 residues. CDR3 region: CSAPGTNDNEQYF. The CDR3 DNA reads TGCAGTGCTCCCGGGACTAACGACAATGAGCAGTACTTC.

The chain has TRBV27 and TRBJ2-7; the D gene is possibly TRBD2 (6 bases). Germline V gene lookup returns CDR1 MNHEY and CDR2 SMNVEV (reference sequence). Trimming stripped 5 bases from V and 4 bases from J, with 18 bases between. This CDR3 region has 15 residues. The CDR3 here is CASSPQSGGKYEQYF. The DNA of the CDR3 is TGTGCCAGCAGTCCCCAATCAGGAGGGAAATACGAGCAGTACTTC.

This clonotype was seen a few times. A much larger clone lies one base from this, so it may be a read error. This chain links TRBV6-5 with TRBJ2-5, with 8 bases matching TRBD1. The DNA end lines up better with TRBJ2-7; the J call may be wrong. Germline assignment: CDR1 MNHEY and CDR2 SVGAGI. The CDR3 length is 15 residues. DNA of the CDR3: TGTGCCAGCAGTTACTCGGCCAGGGGGCTTTACGAGCAGTACTTC. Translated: CASSYSARGLYEQYF.

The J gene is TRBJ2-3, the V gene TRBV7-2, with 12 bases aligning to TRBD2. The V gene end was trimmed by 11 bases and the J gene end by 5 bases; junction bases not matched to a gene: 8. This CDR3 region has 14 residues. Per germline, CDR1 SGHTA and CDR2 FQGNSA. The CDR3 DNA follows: TGTGCCGTGGCGGCTAGCGGGGGGGGAGATACGCAGTATTTT. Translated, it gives CAVAASGGGDTQYF. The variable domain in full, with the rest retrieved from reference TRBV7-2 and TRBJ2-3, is GAGVSQSPSNKVTEKGKDVELRCDPISGHTALYWYRQSLGQGLEFLIYFQGNSAPDKSGLPSDRFSAERTGGSVSTLTIQRTQQEDSAVYLCAVAASGGGDTQYFGPGTRLTVL.

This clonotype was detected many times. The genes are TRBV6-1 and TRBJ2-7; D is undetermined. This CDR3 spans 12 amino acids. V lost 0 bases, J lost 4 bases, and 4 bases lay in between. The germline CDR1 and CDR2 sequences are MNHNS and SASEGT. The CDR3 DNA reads TGTGCCAGCAGTGAAGCGCGATACGAGCAGTACTTC. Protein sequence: CASSEARYEQYF.

In nucleotides, the CDR3 is TGTGCTAGTGGCCGAGTACAGGGCGCAGATACGCAGTATTTT. It yields the protein CASGRVQGADTQYF. The chain is built from TRBV12-5 and TRBJ2-3, with D possibly matching TRBD1 (6 bases). The CDR3 runs 14 residues. The V gene's germline CDR1 is LGHNT and CDR2 FRNRAP. V lost 6 bases to trimming and J lost 4 bases, with 14 bases between them.

CDR3 sequence: CASSPSGTSRSEQFF. The CDR3 nucleotides are TGTGCCAGCAGCCCCTCCGGGACTAGCCGCAGTGAGCAGTTCTTC. The chain combines TRBV28 with TRBJ2-1; TRBD2 matches 9 bases. The germline V gene encodes CDR1 MDHEN and CDR2 SYDVKM. The CDR3 has 15 residues. The V segment lost 6 bases and the J segment 9 bases; nucleotides outside the gene matches: 12. Looking up the rest from reference TRBV28 and TRBJ2-1 gives the full variable domain: DVKVTQSSRYLVKRTGEKVFLECVQDMDHENMFWYRQDPGLGLRLIYFSYDVKMKEKGDIPEGYSVSREKKERFSLILESASTNQTSMYLCASSPSGTSRSEQFFGPGTRLTVL.

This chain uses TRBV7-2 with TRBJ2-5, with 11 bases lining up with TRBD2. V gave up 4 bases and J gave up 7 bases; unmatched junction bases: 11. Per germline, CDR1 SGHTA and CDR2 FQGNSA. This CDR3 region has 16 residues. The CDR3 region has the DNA TGTGCCAGCAGCTCTAGCGGGGGGCCGGGCTATGTGACCCAGTACTTC. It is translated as CASSSSGGPGYVTQYF.

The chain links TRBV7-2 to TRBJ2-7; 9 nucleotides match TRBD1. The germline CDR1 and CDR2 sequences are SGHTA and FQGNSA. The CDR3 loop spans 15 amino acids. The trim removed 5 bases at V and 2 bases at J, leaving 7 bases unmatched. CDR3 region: CASSTRQGGTYEQYF. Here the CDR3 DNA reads TGTGCCAGCAGCACGCGACAGGGGGGGACCTACGAGCAGTACTTC.

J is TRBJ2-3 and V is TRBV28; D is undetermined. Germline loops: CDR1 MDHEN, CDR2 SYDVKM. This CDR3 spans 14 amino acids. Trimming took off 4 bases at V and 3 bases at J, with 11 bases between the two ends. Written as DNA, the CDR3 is TGTGCCAGCAGTTCTCCGGACCAAACAGATACGCAGTATTTT. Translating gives CASSSPDQTDTQYF.

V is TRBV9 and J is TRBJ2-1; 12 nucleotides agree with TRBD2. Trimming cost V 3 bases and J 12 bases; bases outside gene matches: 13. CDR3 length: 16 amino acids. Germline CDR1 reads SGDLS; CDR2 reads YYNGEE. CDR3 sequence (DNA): TGTGCCAGCAGCGCGACTAGCGGGGGAGGGGCAGATACGCAGTTCTTC. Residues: CASSATSGGGADTQFF. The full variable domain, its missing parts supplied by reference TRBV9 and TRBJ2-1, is DSGVTQTPKHLITATGQRVTLRCSPRSGDLSVYWYQQSLDQGLQFLIQYYNGEERAKGNILERFSAQQFPDLHSELNLSSLELGDSALYFCASSATSGGGADTQFFGPGTRLTVL.

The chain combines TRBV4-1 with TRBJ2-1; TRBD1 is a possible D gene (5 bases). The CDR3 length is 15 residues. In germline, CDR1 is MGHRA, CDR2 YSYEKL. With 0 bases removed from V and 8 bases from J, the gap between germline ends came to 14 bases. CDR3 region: CASSQDGHPDDEQFF. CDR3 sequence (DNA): TGCGCCAGCAGCCAAGACGGACATCCCGACGATGAGCAGTTCTTC.

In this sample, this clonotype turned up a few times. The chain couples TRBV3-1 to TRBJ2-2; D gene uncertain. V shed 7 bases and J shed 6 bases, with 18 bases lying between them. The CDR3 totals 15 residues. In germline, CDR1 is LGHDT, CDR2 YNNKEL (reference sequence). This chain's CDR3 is CASKDFNRQPGELFF. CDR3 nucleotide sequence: TGTGCCAGCAAAGACTTCAACCGACAACCCGGGGAGCTGTTTTTT.

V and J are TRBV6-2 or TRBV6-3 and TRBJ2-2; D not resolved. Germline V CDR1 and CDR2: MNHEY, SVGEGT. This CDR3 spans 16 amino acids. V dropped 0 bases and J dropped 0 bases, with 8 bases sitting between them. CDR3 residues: CASSYSSRPNTGELFF. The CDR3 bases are TGTGCCAGCAGTTACTCGTCCAGACCGAACACCGGGGAGCTGTTTTTT.

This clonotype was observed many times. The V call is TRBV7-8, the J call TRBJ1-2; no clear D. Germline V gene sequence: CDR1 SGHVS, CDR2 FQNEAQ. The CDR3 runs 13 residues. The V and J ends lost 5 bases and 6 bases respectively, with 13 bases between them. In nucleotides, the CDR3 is TGTGCCAGCAGCCAAACCCAGATCGATGGCTACACCTTC. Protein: CASSQTQIDGYTF.

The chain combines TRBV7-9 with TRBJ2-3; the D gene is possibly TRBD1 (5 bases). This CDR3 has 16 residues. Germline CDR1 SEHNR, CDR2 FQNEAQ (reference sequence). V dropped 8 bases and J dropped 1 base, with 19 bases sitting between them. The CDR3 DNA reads TGTGCCAGCGGGGTGGGGCGGACCTCCGGCACAGATACGCAGTATTTT. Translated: CASGVGRTSGTDTQYF.

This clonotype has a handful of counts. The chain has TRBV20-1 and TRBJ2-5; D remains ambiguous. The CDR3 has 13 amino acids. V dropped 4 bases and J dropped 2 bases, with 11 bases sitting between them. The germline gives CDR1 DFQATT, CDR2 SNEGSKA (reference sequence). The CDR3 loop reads CSAKGTAQETQYF. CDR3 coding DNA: TGCAGTGCTAAAGGAACGGCTCAAGAGACCCAGTACTTC.

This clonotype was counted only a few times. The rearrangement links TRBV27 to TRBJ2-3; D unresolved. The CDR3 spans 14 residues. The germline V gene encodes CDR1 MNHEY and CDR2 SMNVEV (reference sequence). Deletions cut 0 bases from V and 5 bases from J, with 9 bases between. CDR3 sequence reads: CASSLSRHQDTQYF. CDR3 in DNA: TGTGCCAGCAGTTTATCCCGGCATCAAGATACGCAGTATTTT.

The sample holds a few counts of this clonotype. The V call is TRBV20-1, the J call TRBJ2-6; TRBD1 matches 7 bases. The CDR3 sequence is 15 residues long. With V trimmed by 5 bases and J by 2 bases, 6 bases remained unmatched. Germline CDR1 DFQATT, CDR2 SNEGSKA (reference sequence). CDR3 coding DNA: TGCAGTGCTGGACCAACAGGGGCTGGGGCCAACGTCCTGACTTTC. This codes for CSAGPTGAGANVLTF.

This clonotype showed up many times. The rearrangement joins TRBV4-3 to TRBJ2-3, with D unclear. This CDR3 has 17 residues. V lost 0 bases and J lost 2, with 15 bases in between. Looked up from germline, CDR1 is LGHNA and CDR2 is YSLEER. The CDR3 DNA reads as TGCGCCAGCAGCCAAGATCTTAGGGCCGTGACCACAGATACGCAGTATTTT. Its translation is CASSQDLRAVTTDTQYF.

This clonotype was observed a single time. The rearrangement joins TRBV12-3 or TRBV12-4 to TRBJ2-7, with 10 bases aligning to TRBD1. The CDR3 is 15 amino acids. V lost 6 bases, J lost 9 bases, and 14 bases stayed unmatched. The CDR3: CASSPGTGAWNGQYF. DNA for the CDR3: TGTGCCAGCAGCCCCGGGACAGGGGCCTGGAATGGGCAGTACTTC.